This entry lists 24 T cell receptor beta chains sequenced from one sample in a study of T cell responses to AZD1222 COVID-19 vaccine (dated by TCRdb to the early 2020s). The time point label corresponds to: baseline before first vaccination. The sample's treatment or condition label, in plain terms: meningococcal conjugate vaccine given as trial control. Receptor amplification or capture employed the immunoSEQ multiplex PCR assay. The immuneACCESS repertoire file appears here via TCRdb, limited to in-frame rearrangements. These files lack a portion of the clones; in checked studies, under half of the deficit traces to unresolved V genes, and the cause of the others is not known. The sample table shows more than 140,000 clones, and more than 70% are seen once. Roughly 3.5% of the sample lies in the top ten. Sequenced material: peripheral blood, taken on day 0 of MenACWY control vaccination. All receptors come from an adult in good health.

The gene calls are TRBV3-1 (or the pseudogene TRBV3-2) and TRBJ2-1, with D perhaps TRBD1 (6 bases). The CDR3 spans 13 residues. Trimming removed 0 bases at V and 9 bases at J, with 9 bases between. CDR1 is LGHDT and CDR2 is YNNKEL in the germline V gene (reference sequence). The CDR3 is CASSQDQGGEQFF. The CDR3, as DNA: TGTGCCAGCAGCCAAGATCAAGGGGGTGAGCAGTTCTTC.

The chain joins TRBV5-4 to TRBJ2-1; possibly TRBD1 or TRBD2 for D (6 bases each). The CDR3 extends over 14 amino acids. Trimming removed 1 base from V and 6 bases from J, with 11 bases in between. Germline CDR1 reads SGHNT; CDR2 reads YYREEE (reference sequence). CDR3 sequence (DNA): TGTGCCAGCAGCTTGTCGGGGGCCCCCAATGAGCAGTTCTTC. Its protein product is CASSLSGAPNEQFF.

J is TRBJ2-2 and V is TRBV4-2, with TRBD1 matching over 10 bases. In germline, CDR1 is LGHNA, CDR2 YNFKEQ. V shed 0 bases and J 6 bases; nucleotides not matched to a gene: 4. The CDR3 has 16 residues. CDR3 coding DNA: TGTGCCAGCAGCCAAGATCGCGGGACAGGGGCCGGGGAGCTGTTTTTT. It is translated as CASSQDRGTGAGELFF.

The rearrangement joins TRBV3-1 (or the pseudogene TRBV3-2) to TRBJ2-5, with 9 bases identical to TRBD2. Trimming took 3 bases from V and 3 from J; bases not matched to a gene: 17. CDR1 and CDR2 (germline): LGHDT, YNNKEL (reference sequence). The CDR3 covers 19 residues. The CDR3 DNA reads TGTGCCAGCAGCCACCCTAAACAGTCAATTAGCGGGAGCGAAGAGACCCAGTACTTC. As protein: CASSHPKQSISGSEETQYF.

The rearrangement joins TRBV5-4 to TRBJ2-1; TRBD2 matches at 8 bases. The CDR3 is 15 amino acids. The germline gives CDR1 SGHNT, CDR2 YYREEE (reference sequence). Unmatched junction bases numbered 6, after V lost 0 bases and J lost 7 bases. CDR3 in DNA: TGTGCCAGCAGCTTGGCCGGGAGGGCCGGGAATGAGCAGTTCTTC. Encoded protein: CASSLAGRAGNEQFF.

This chain connects TRBV11-1 to TRBJ1-1; unclear D gene. V shed 1 base and J shed 2 bases, with 5 bases lying between them. This CDR3 is 13 amino acids long. The germline V gene encodes CDR1 SGHAT and CDR2 FQDESV (reference sequence). The CDR3 bases are TGTGCCAGCAGCTTAGAAGAAAACACTGAAGCTTTCTTT. Encoded protein: CASSLEENTEAFF.

This clone was detected only once. The chain links TRBV10-1 to TRBJ1-4; D unclear. This CDR3 comprises 16 residues. Between the trimmed V and J ends, which lost 4 bases and 0 bases, there was a span of 12 bases. Germline V gives CDR1 WNHNN, CDR2 SYGVQD (reference sequence). This CDR3 reads CASSGQAGATNEKLFF. For the CDR3, the DNA is TGCGCCAGCAGTGGTCAGGCAGGAGCAACTAATGAAAAACTGTTTTTT.

This chain connects TRBV2 to TRBJ1-4; D remains unclear. Trimming removed 3 bases from V and 0 bases from J, with 8 bases in between. CDR1 is SNHLY, CDR2 FYNNEI, per germline. The CDR3 spans 15 residues. The CDR3 here is CASSEFATTNEKLFF. CDR3 bases: TGTGCCAGCAGTGAGTTTGCCACAACTAATGAAAAACTGTTTTTT.

The gene calls are TRBV30 and TRBJ1-2, with 7 bases that match TRBD1. V trimming: 2 bases; J trimming: 4 bases; junction bases outside the gene matches: 10. CDR3 length: 15 amino acids. Germline V gene data show CDR1 as GTSNPN and CDR2 as SVGIG (reference sequence). CDR3 residues: CAWSREREGAYGYTF. In DNA form, the CDR3 reads TGTGCCTGGAGTCGAGAAAGGGAGGGGGCCTATGGCTACACCTTC.

CDR3 loop: CASSLASAVNQPQHF. CDR3 nucleotide sequence: TGTGCCAGCAGCTTAGCGTCGGCAGTGAATCAGCCCCAGCATTTT. The V call is TRBV7-9, the J call TRBJ1-5; D gene unclear. V lost 0 bases and J lost 4, with 10 bases in between. This CDR3 is 15 amino acids long. Germline loops: CDR1 SEHNR, CDR2 FQNEAQ (reference sequence).

The DNA for the CDR3 is TGTGCCAGCAGCCGGGGCTACAATCAGCCCCAGCATTTT. This sequence encodes CASSRGYNQPQHF. This rearrangement joins TRBV5-5 to TRBJ1-5; tentative D call: TRBD1 (5 bases). Germline V gene sequence: CDR1 SGHKS, CDR2 YYEKEE (reference sequence). V was pared by 4 bases and J by 3 bases, with 8 bases between. The CDR3 extends over 13 amino acids.

The chain is built from TRBV7-2 and TRBJ1-2; D uncertain. Germline loops: CDR1 SGHTA, CDR2 FQGNSA. The CDR3 totals 15 residues. V was clipped by 3 bases and J by 0 bases, with 11 bases between them. The CDR3 DNA reads as TGTGCCAGCAGCTTTCAACCGACGGCTAACTATGGCTACACCTTC. Amino acid sequence: CASSFQPTANYGYTF.

This chain uses TRBV9 with TRBJ2-7, with TRBD2 identical over 8 bases. This CDR3 is 15 amino acids long. The junction had 11 bases not matched to a gene; V was cut back by 2 bases and J by 7 bases. CDR1 SGDLS and CDR2 YYNGEE come from the germline V gene. CDR3 in DNA: TGTGCCAGCAGCGTTAGTTCCCACACGGGGGGGGAGCAGTACTTC. Translation: CASSVSSHTGGEQYF.

V and J are TRBV4-2 and TRBJ2-2, with TRBD2 matching over 7 bases. Germline CDR1 LGHNA, CDR2 YNFKEQ. The V segment lost 2 bases and the J segment 0 bases; nucleotides outside the gene matches: 6. The CDR3 totals 17 residues. In DNA form, the CDR3 reads TGTGCCAGCAGCCAACTTGGCGGGGGAACGAACACCGGGGAGCTGTTTTTT. Its protein product is CASSQLGGGTNTGELFF.

V gene TRBV7-2 combines with J gene TRBJ2-1; D gene unclear. There are 14 residues in the CDR3. Trimming removed 1 base at V and 7 bases at J, with 11 bases between. Germline loops: CDR1 SGHTA, CDR2 FQGNSA. CDR3 bases: TGTGCCAGCAGCTTAGACGTCCGATCAAATGAGCAGTTCTTC. Translation: CASSLDVRSNEQFF.

This chain uses TRBV5-1 with TRBJ2-5, with 8 bases aligning to TRBD1. V was pared by 4 bases and J by 4 bases, with 6 bases of the junction left unmatched. This CDR3 has 14 amino acids. Germline V gene sequence: CDR1 SGHRS, CDR2 YFSETQ. The CDR3 is CASSLKQGGETQYF. The CDR3 nucleotides read TGCGCCAGCAGCCTAAAACAGGGGGGAGAGACCCAGTACTTC.

This rearrangement joins TRBV3-1 (or the pseudogene TRBV3-2) to TRBJ2-2; no firm D call. The CDR3 contains 15 residues. The V gene's germline CDR1 is LGHDT and CDR2 YNNKEL (reference sequence). The germline V and J ends were trimmed by 3 bases and 1 base, with 9 bases remaining between them. CDR3 DNA sequence: TGTGCCAGCAGCCATTTCGTAGTGAACACCGGGGAGCTGTTTTTT. Translating it yields CASSHFVVNTGELFF.

This rearrangement joins TRBV9 to TRBJ1-1, with TRBD1 matching 10 bases. Germline trimming cut 4 bases from V and 6 bases from J; bases unmatched to any gene: 9. The CDR3 is 15 amino acids. Germline V CDR1 and CDR2: SGDLS, YYNGEE. The CDR3 spells CASSPTGTGVAEAFF. Written as DNA, the CDR3 is TGTGCCAGCAGCCCTACTGGGACAGGGGTCGCTGAAGCTTTCTTT.

The rearrangement joins TRBV11-3 to TRBJ2-3, with a tentative D call TRBD1 (6 bases). V was trimmed by 4 bases and J by 8 bases, leaving 19 bases between them. Germline assignment: CDR1 SGHNT and CDR2 YENEEA. This CDR3 is 15 amino acids long. CDR3 in DNA: TGTGCCAGCAGCTACAGGGCCAAGGGTTCCGGTACGCAGTATTTT. It encodes CASSYRAKGSGTQYF.

This chain uses TRBV2 with TRBJ2-7, with D perhaps TRBD1 (5 bases). CDR3 length equals 15 residues. In germline, CDR1 is SNHLY, CDR2 FYNNEI. V was trimmed by 2 bases and J by 7 bases, leaving 18 bases between them. CDR3 nucleotide sequence: TGTGCCAGCAGTGAACAGGGAAGGATGGATACGGAGCAGTACTTC. This gives the protein CASSEQGRMDTEQYF.

V and J are TRBV3-1 (or the pseudogene TRBV3-2) and TRBJ2-5; 11 bases map to TRBD2. The J segment lost 5 bases and the V segment lost 2 bases, leaving 4 bases of the junction unmatched. The CDR3 length is 15 residues. The germline CDR1 and CDR2 sequences are LGHDT and YNNKEL (reference sequence). CDR3 loop: CASSQTSGSWETQYF. In DNA form, the CDR3 reads TGTGCCAGCAGCCAAACTAGCGGGAGTTGGGAGACCCAGTACTTC.

This sequence joins TRBV29-1 and TRBJ1-4; possible D gene TRBD1, 6 bases. CDR1 is SQVTM and CDR2 is ANQGSEA in the germline V gene. With 4 bases removed from V and 5 bases from J, the gap between germline ends came to 11 bases. The CDR3 totals 13 residues. The CDR3 sequence is CSVGVGGNEKLFF. CDR3 DNA sequence: TGCAGCGTTGGGGTAGGGGGAAATGAAAAACTGTTTTTT.

This clone was counted once. The chain couples TRBV6-5 to TRBJ2-7; possibly TRBD1 or TRBD2 for D (5 bases each). CDR1 MNHEY and CDR2 SVGAGI come from the germline V gene. This CDR3 is 11 amino acids long. The DNA for the CDR3 is TGTGCCAGCAGTTTACCCGGGACGGCCCGGGTC. Protein: CASSLPGTARV.

The J gene is TRBJ2-3, the V gene TRBV4-1, with unresolved D. This CDR3 spans 13 amino acids. Between the trimmed V and J ends, which lost 2 bases and 1 base, there was a span of 4 bases. Germline V gene sequence: CDR1 MGHRA, CDR2 YSYEKL. This CDR3 is CASSQSRTDTQYF. CDR3 sequence (DNA): TGCGCCAGCAGCCAATCACGCACAGATACGCAGTATTTT.